This T cell receptor beta chain was documented in a study of blood T cell repertoires in COVID-19 (dated by TCRdb to between 2020 and 2021). Notes on the research overall: Samples from collaborators originated in the United States, Italy and Spain and spanned both the acute and convalescent phases of COVID-19. The material from the prospective study consisted of cDNA or gDNA derived from T cells, B-cell-depleted T cells, or PBMCs. Subjects who had been exposed to COVID-19, were actively infected with it, or had recovered from it provided the deeply sampled blood TCRbeta repertoires that made up the dataset. The repertoires were released in a freely available public database intended as a resource for research on the immune response to SARS-CoV-2. The samples were drawn from two sources: the first 160 participants of the ongoing ImmuneRACE study, and over 1,000 subjects contributed by 6 global collaborators. The sample metadata nearly always contained a de-identified subject ID, COVID-19 status, age in years and sex. HLA class I and class II types, where available, came from metadata supplied by the sample provider rather than from assay-based typing. Overall study results and their limits: Clinical and demographic metadata were provided uncurated, with the amount varying by source and participant.

In the prospective study, participants were 18 to 89 years old, resided in about two dozen geographic areas of the United States, and were enrolled through a virtual design. Cohort assignment in the prospective study relied on participant-reported clinical history from a screening survey and a study questionnaire. Recovered participants in ImmuneRACE Cohort 3 were defined by two consecutive negative NP/OP PCR tests, clearance by a healthcare professional, or resolution of symptoms. In the prospective study, whole blood, serum and a nasopharyngeal or oropharyngeal swab were collected from each participant by mobile phlebotomists. Participants in the prospective study had the option to provide additional blood draws and questionnaires over a roughly two-month period. Before DNA extraction, prospective study blood samples were shipped either frozen or at room temperature. A note on this clone: The antigen it binds to is not known. It has no much larger one-base neighbor in the sample; base qualities were not kept.

From the cysteine through the phenylalanine, the CDR3 covers 15 amino acids. CDR3 DNA is the only sequence kept; it has 45 bases, read in frame from the first base. Trimming takes 0 bases from V and 0 bases from J, and the germline ends sit 6 bases apart. CDR1 and CDR2 are read off the germline V gene (reference sequence) as LNHNV and YYDKDF. The immunoSEQ Assay, a bias-controlled multiplex PCR, was used to amplify TCRbeta CDR3 regions from genomic DNA. The paper's data handling went like this. The number of nucleated cells in each sample was estimated by amplification of reference gene primers within the assay. To quantify the absolute abundance of each unique TCRbeta CDR3 rearrangement, sequence reads were collapsed and filtered. For each sample, productive Simpson clonality was calculated by taking the square root of Simpson's diversity index across productive rearrangements. TCRdb mirrors the immuneACCESS table, restricted to in-frame sequences. Some clones are absent from its copies; in checked studies, under half trace to an unresolved V gene, and the reason for the others is unknown. From that table come the V and J calls and clone size; the DNA was used to work out D and trimming. The sample yields 300,000 to 450,000 clones; more than 85% were counted once. 1% of the sample belongs to the ten largest clones.

The V and J genes are TRBV15 and TRBJ1-3, with no confidently assigned D gene. The clonotype was recovered from a woman aged 25 to 39 who had recovered from COVID-19. Material for sequencing was PBMCs or T cells enriched from blood (not recorded which). The nucleotide sequence reads as follows: TGTGCCACCAGCAGAGATCTCAGCTCTGGAAACACCATATATTTT. This yields the protein CATSRDLSSGNTIYF.